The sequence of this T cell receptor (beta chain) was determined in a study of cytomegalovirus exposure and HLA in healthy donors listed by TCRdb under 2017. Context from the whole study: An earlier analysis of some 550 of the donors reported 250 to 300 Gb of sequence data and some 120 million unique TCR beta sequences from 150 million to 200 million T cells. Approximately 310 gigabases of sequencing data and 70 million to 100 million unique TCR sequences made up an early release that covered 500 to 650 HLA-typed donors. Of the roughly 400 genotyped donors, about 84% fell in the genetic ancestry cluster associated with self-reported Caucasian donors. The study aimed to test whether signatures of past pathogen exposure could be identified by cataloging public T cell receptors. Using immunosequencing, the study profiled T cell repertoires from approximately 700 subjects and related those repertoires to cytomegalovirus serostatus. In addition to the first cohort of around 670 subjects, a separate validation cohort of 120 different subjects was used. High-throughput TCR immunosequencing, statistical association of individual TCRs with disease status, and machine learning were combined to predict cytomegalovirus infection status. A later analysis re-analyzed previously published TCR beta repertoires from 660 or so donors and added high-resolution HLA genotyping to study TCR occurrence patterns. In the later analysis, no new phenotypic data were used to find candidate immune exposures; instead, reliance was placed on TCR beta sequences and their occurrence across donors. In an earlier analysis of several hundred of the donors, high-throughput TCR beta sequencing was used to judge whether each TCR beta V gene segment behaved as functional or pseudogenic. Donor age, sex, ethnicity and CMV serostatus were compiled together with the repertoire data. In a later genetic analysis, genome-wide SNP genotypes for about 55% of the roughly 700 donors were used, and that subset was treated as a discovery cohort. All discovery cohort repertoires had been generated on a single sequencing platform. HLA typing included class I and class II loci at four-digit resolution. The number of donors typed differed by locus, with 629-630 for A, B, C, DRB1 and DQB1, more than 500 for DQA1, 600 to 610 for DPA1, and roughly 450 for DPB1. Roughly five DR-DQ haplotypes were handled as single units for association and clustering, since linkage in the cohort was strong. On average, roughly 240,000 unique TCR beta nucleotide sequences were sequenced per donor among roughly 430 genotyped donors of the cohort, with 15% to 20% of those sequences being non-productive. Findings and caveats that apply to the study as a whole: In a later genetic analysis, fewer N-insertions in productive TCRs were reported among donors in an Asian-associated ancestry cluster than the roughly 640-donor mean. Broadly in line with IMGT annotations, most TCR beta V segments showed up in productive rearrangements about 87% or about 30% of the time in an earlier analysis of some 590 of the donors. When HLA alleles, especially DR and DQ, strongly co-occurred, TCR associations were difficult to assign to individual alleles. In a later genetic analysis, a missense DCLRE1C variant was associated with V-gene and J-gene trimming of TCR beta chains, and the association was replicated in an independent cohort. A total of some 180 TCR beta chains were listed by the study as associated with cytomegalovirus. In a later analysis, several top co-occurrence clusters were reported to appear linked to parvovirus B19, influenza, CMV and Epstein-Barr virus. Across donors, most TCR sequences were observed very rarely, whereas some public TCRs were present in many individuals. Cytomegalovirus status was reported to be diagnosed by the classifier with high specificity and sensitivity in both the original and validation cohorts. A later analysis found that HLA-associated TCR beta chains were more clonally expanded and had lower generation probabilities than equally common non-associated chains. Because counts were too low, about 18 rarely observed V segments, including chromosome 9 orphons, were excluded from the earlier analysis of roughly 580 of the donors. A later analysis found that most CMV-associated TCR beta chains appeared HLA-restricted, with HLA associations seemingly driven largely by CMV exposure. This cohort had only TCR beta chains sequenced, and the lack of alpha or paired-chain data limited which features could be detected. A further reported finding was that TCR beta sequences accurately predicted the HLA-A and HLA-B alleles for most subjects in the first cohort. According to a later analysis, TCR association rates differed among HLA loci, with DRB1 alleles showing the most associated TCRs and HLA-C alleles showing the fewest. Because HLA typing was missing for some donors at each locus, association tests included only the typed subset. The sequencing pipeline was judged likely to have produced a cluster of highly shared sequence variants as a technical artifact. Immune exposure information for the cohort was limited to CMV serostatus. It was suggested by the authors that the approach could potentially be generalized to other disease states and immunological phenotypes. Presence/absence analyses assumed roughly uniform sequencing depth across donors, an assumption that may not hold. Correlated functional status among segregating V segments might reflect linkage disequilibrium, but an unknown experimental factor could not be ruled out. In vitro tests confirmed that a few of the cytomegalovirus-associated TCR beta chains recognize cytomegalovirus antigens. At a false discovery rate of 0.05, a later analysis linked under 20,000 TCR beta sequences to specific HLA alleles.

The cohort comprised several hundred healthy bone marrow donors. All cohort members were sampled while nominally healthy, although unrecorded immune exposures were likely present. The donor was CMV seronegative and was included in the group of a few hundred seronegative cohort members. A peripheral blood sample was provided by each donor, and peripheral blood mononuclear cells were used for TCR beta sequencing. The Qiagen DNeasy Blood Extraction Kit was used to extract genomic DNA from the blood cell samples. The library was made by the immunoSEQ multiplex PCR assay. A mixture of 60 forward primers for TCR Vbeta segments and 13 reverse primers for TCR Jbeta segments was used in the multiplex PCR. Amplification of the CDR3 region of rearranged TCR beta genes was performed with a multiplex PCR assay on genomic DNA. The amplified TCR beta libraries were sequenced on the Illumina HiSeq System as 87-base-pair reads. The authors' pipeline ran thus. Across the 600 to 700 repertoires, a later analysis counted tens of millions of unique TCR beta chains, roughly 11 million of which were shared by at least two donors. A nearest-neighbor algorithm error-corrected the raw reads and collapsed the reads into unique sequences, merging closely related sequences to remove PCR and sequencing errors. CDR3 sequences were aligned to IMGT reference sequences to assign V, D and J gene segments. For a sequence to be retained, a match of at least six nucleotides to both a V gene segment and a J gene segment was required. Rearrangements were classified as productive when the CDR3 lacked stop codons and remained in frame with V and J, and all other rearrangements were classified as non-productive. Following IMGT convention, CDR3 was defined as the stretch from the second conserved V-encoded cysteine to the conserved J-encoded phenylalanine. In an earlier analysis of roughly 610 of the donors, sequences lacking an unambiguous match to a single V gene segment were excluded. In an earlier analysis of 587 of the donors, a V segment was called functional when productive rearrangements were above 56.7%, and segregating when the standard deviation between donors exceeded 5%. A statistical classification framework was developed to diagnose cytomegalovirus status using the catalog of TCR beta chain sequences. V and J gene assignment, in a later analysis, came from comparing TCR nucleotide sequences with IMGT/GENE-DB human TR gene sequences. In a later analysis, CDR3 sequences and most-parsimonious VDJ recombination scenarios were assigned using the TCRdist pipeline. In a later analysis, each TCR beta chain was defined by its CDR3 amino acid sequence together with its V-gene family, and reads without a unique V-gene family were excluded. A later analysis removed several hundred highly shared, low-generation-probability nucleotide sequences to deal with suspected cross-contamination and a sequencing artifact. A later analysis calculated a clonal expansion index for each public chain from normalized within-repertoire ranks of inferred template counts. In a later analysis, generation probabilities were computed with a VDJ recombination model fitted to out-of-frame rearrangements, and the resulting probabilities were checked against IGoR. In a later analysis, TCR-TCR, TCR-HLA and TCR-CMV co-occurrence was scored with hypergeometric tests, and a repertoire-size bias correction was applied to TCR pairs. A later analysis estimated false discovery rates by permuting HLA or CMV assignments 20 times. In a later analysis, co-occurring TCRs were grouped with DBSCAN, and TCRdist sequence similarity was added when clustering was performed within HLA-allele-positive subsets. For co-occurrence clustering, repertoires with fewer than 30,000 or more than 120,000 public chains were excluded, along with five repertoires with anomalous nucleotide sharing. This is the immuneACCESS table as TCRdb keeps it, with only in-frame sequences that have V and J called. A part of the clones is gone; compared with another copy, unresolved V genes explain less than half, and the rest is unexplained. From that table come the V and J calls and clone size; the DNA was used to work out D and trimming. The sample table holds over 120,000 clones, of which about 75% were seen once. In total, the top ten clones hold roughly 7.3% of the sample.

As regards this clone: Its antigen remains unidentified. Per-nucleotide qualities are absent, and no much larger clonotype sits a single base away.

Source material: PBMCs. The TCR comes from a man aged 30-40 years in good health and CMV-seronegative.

In nucleotide form, the sequence is TGTGCCAGCAGTGAAGGGTTAGGGGCCTACGAGCAGTACTTC. This translates into CASSEGLGAYEQYF. The chain is assembled from TRBV2 and TRBJ2-7, with TRBD1 perhaps the D gene, on 5 matching bases. The CDR3 spans 14 residues, from the cysteine through the phenylalanine. This entry keeps only the CDR3 DNA: 42 bases, framed from base 1. The trim is 1 base for V and 2 bases for J, with a gap of 9 bases between the germline ends. Sequences SNHLY (CDR1) and FYNNEI (CDR2) are obtained from the germline V gene.